This TCR beta chain comes out of a study of control samples from healthy donors and cancer patients. This CDR3 comprises 16 residues. The V segment lost 3 bases and the J segment 2 bases; nucleotides outside the gene matches: 9. CDR1 is SGHTA, CDR2 FQGNSA, per germline. Assay used: immunoSEQ multiplex PCR; TCRdb lists only in-frame clones, some missing. The sample includes 160,000 or so clones, approximately 94% of them seen just once. The rearrangement links TRBV7-2 to TRBJ2-7; 8 bases align to TRBD1. The sample was PBMCs. The receptor's source is a man aged 60 to 75 with colorectal cancer. The CDR3: CASSFHAGTGAYEQYF. Here the CDR3 DNA reads TGTGCCAGCAGCTTTCACGCCGGGACAGGCGCCTACGAGCAGTACTTC.